These 22 T cell receptor beta chains share one sample of origin, sequenced in a study of T cell changes during pregnancy in multiple sclerosis. Here immunoSEQ multiplex PCR was the method, and the copy in TCRdb shows in-frame clones only, minus some. Of tens of thousands of clones in the sample, about 92% are singletons; the top ten hold roughly 0.45%. The sequencing used CD4+ T cells from peripheral blood mononuclear cells, collected after pregnancy. The receptors stem from a female donor with multiple sclerosis, enrolled in a pregnancy study.

The chain carries TRBV6-1 and TRBJ2-1; D is uncertain. Trimming left V 6 bases short and J 7 bases short, with 13 bases between. Looked up from germline, CDR1 is MNHNS and CDR2 is SASEGT. The CDR3 contains 13 residues. The CDR3 coding sequence is TGTGCCAGCAGCAGGTACCCTGAGAATGAGCAGTTCTTC. This codes for CASSRYPENEQFF.

The chain is built from TRBV30 and TRBJ1-2, with 8 bases that match TRBD1. V lost 5 bases to trimming and J lost 2 bases; unmatched junction nucleotides: 1. The V gene's germline CDR1 is GTSNPN and CDR2 SVGIG (reference sequence). This CDR3 has 12 residues. Here the CDR3 reads CAWGDRNYGYTF. Here the CDR3 DNA reads TGTGCCTGGGGGGACAGGAACTATGGCTACACCTTC.

The chain has TRBV6-5 and TRBJ2-5; 8 bases are shared with TRBD2. Trimming removed 1 base from V and 5 bases from J; junction bases left unmatched: 6. Germline V gene sequence: CDR1 MNHEY, CDR2 SVGAGI. The CDR3 covers 15 residues. The CDR3 DNA reads as TGTGCCAGCAGTTACTGGCGGGGGGTGGGGGAGACCCAGTACTTC. This codes for CASSYWRGVGETQYF.

The chain uses TRBV5-1 and TRBJ2-7, with D maybe TRBD1 (6 bases). Trimming pared 7 bases from V and 2 bases from J, leaving 10 bases between. The germline gives CDR1 SGHRS, CDR2 YFSETQ. CDR3 length equals 12 residues. This CDR3 is CASRQDTYEQYF. The CDR3 nucleotides read TGCGCCAGCCGACAGGACACCTACGAGCAGTACTTC.

This clone was counted once. The chain employs TRBV18 and TRBJ2-5, with D perhaps matching TRBD1 (5 bases). This CDR3 spans 13 amino acids. CDR1 and CDR2 from the germline V gene are KGHSH and LQKENI. The V end was cut by 5 bases, the J end by 2 bases, with 9 bases between. The CDR3 sequence: CASSADIQETQYF. The CDR3 DNA is TGTGCCAGCTCAGCGGACATTCAAGAGACCCAGTACTTC. Variable domain in full (rest from reference TRBV18 and TRBJ2-5): NAGVMQNPRHLVRRRGQEARLRCSPMKGHSHVYWYRQLPEEGLKFMVYLQKENIIDESGMPKERFSAEFPKEGPSILRIQQVVRGDSAAYFCASSADIQETQYFGPGTRLLVL.

This sequence joins TRBV5-1 and TRBJ1-3; 8 bases are shared with TRBD1. The CDR3 covers 15 residues. The germline CDR1 and CDR2 sequences are SGHRS and YFSETQ. V lost 4 bases, J lost 1 base, and 4 bases stayed unmatched. CDR3 sequence reads: CASSEGQVSGNTIYF. CDR3 nucleotides: TGCGCCAGCAGCGAGGGACAGGTATCTGGAAACACCATATATTTT.

This chain links TRBV6-4 with TRBJ2-2, with TRBD2 identical over 8 bases. Per germline, CDR1 MRHNA and CDR2 SNTAGT. The CDR3 runs to 19 residues. With V trimmed by 9 bases and J by 3 bases, 21 bases remained unmatched. CDR3 in DNA: TGTGCCAGGCGAGGGCGTAAGCGGGGGTCGCTCATTGACACCGGGGAGCTGTTTTTT. This encodes CARRGRKRGSLIDTGELFF.

V usage is TRBV7-3 and J usage is TRBJ2-3, with a tentative D call TRBD2 (7 bases). V was clipped by 5 bases and J by 2 bases, with 17 bases between them. Germline assignment: CDR1 SGHTA and CDR2 FQGTGA. The CDR3 contains 16 residues. The CDR3 DNA reads as TGTGCCAGCAGCCTCGGGGGGCTAGCGGACACAGATACGCAGTATTTT. The encoded protein is CASSLGGLADTDTQYF.

This rearrangement joins TRBV18 to TRBJ2-7, with D uncertain. CDR3 length: 14 amino acids. Germline V gene lookup returns CDR1 KGHSH and CDR2 LQKENI. V was trimmed by 3 bases and J by 6 bases, leaving 15 bases between them. CDR3 sequence reads: CASSPLQDDGEQYF. The DNA of the CDR3 is TGTGCCAGCTCACCCCTCCAGGATGATGGCGAGCAGTACTTC.

This chain uses TRBV6-6 with TRBJ2-5, with a possible D match to TRBD1 (6 bases). The J call may be wrong; the DNA end is better matched by TRBJ2-7. CDR1 and CDR2 (germline): MNHNY, SVGAGI (reference sequence). CDR3 length: 12 residues. CDR3 nucleotides: TGTGCCAGTTCCGGACAGTCCTACGAGCAGTACTTC. It is translated as CASSGQSYEQYF.

The chain combines TRBV5-1 with TRBJ1-2; a weak D match, TRBD1 (5 bases). V was shortened by 4 bases and J by 3 bases, with 19 bases between the two germline ends. In germline, CDR1 is SGHRS, CDR2 YFSETQ. The length of the CDR3 is 16 residues. CDR3 sequence (DNA): TGCGCCAGCAGCCCGGGGTATAAGGCGGGGGACTATGGCTACACCTTC. Its protein product is CASSPGYKAGDYGYTF.

CDR3 in DNA: TGTGCCAGCAGCTTAGGGGACAGAAGAGGCTACACCTTC. Translation: CASSLGDRRGYTF. This sequence joins TRBV7-9 and TRBJ1-2, with 7 bases that match TRBD1. The CDR3 spans 13 residues. Germline trimming cut 1 base from V and 8 bases from J; bases unmatched to any gene: 4. CDR1 is SEHNR and CDR2 is FQNEAQ in the germline V gene (reference sequence).

As DNA, the CDR3 is TGTGCTAGTGGTTTGTCGGTAGATACGCAGTATTTT. Protein: CASGLSVDTQYF. The V gene is TRBV12-5, the J gene TRBJ2-3; D remains ambiguous. Germline CDR1 reads LGHNT; CDR2 reads FRNRAP. The CDR3 is 12 amino acids. V was pared by 2 bases and J by 5 bases, with 5 bases between.

J is TRBJ2-5 and V is TRBV7-8, with 10 positions matching TRBD2. This CDR3 is built from 15 residues. CDR1 is SGHVS, CDR2 FQNEAQ, per germline. V gave up 5 bases and J gave up 5 bases; unmatched junction bases: 8. CDR3 region: CASSGSGGPKETQYF. The CDR3 nucleotides are TGTGCCAGCAGCGGTAGCGGGGGGCCCAAGGAGACCCAGTACTTC.

This chain links TRBV4-2 with TRBJ2-2; 8 bases match TRBD2. There are 14 residues in the CDR3. Germline V gene data show CDR1 as LGHNA and CDR2 as YNFKEQ. The J segment lost 5 bases and the V segment lost 4 bases, leaving 3 bases of the junction unmatched. In DNA, the CDR3 is TGTGCCAGCAGCCTGGGACTAGAGACCGGGGAGCTGTTTTTT. It yields the protein CASSLGLETGELFF.

The chain recombines TRBV5-1 with TRBJ1-3, with 8 bases fitting TRBD1. Germline V gives CDR1 SGHRS, CDR2 YFSETQ. The J segment lost 7 bases and the V segment lost 4 bases, leaving 7 bases of the junction unmatched. The CDR3 contains 14 residues. CDR3 in amino acids: CASSLYGQGNTIYF. CDR3 DNA: TGCGCCAGCAGCCTCTACGGACAGGGTAACACCATATATTTT.

The chain carries TRBV21-1 and TRBJ2-7; the table's D gene call, TRBD1, was not cross checked with the DNA. TRBV21-1 constitutes a pseudogene. The CDR3 sequence is 17 residues long. CDR3 nucleotides: TGTGCCAGCAGCAAAACCCCCGACAGGGGTCGTCTCGACGAGCAGTACTTC. This gives the protein CASSKTPDRGRLDEQYF.

The gene calls are TRBV5-4 and TRBJ2-7; 9 bases are a match to TRBD2. The CDR3 spans 13 residues. The J segment lost 6 bases and the V segment lost 2 bases, leaving 3 bases of the junction unmatched. Per the germline V gene, CDR1 is SGHNT and CDR2 is YYREEE (reference sequence). CDR3 residues: CASSLPGLAEQYF. The DNA of the CDR3 is TGTGCCAGCAGCTTACCGGGACTAGCCGAGCAGTACTTC.

This chain links TRBV7-9 with TRBJ1-4, with 8 bases that match TRBD1. CDR1 is SEHNR, CDR2 FQNEAQ, per germline (reference sequence). V shed 4 bases, J shed 3 bases, and the junction held 4 bases outside the gene matches. This CDR3 spans 15 amino acids. The CDR3: CASSSDRASNEKLFF. Here the CDR3 DNA reads TGTGCCAGCAGCTCGGACAGGGCGTCTAATGAAAAACTGTTTTTT.

The chain employs TRBV7-2 and TRBJ1-2; D is possibly TRBD1 (5 bases). The CDR3 spans 13 residues. V was trimmed by 5 bases and J by 8 bases, leaving 15 bases between them. Germline V gene sequence: CDR1 SGHTA, CDR2 FQGNSA. CDR3 coding DNA: TGTGCCAGCAGCCCAGGGATAGACGTAGGCTACACCTTC. It is translated as CASSPGIDVGYTF.

This chain joins TRBV28 and TRBJ2-7; 7 bases fit TRBD1. V was pared by 4 bases and J by 2 bases, with 5 bases of the junction left unmatched. CDR1 MDHEN and CDR2 SYDVKM come from the germline V gene. This CDR3 contains 14 residues. CDR3 amino acids: CASSSIDRAYEQYF. CDR3 coding DNA: TGTGCCAGCAGTTCGATCGACAGGGCCTACGAGCAGTACTTC. Full variable domain (remainder filled in from reference TRBV28 and TRBJ2-7): DVKVTQSSRYLVKRTGEKVFLECVQDMDHENMFWYRQDPGLGLRLIYFSYDVKMKEKGDIPEGYSVSREKKERFSLILESASTNQTSMYLCASSSIDRAYEQYFGPGTRLTVT.

The chain couples TRBV28 to TRBJ1-2, with TRBD1 identical over 8 bases. The CDR3 runs to 15 residues. CDR1 and CDR2 (germline): MDHEN, SYDVKM. After removal of 6 bases from V and 4 bases from J, the junction contained 10 bases not matched to a gene. The CDR3 loop reads CASRPPDREFYGYTF. The CDR3 DNA sequence: TGTGCCAGCAGACCCCCGGACAGGGAATTCTATGGCTACACCTTC.